The 26 T cell receptor beta chains listed next were all sequenced from one sample in a study of cytomegalovirus exposure and HLA in healthy donors. Researchers ran the PCR with 60 Vbeta and 13 Jbeta primers. This table comes from immunoSEQ multiplex PCR, and its TCRdb copy is limited to in-frame clones, with some not included. Of 250,000 to 350,000 clones listed, just over 85% are singletons. Sequenced sample: PBMCs. All receptors derive from a man aged 40-50 years in good health and CMV-seropositive.

This clone was seen only once. The genes are TRBV28 and TRBJ1-5; no reliable D call. This CDR3 contains 16 residues. V was pared by 4 bases and J by 3 bases, with 16 bases between. CDR1 is MDHEN, CDR2 SYDVKM, per germline. CDR3 coding DNA: TGTGCCAGCAGTTCGTTTGTCGGGATTACCAATCAGCCCCAGCATTTT. It specifies CASSSFVGITNQPQHF.

The rearrangement links TRBV28 to TRBJ2-7, with D maybe TRBD1 (6 bases). V lost 6 bases, J lost 0 bases, and 9 bases lay in between. CDR3 length: 13 amino acids. Germline V CDR1 and CDR2: MDHEN, SYDVKM. In DNA, the CDR3 is TGTGCCAGCAGGGGGGACATCTCCTACGAGCAGTACTTC. Amino acids: CASRGDISYEQYF.

Concerning this clone itself: The same CDR3 arises from other DNA sequences in this sample as well. The rearrangement uses TRBV5-1 and TRBJ2-7; 14 bases line up with TRBD2. The CDR3 loop spans 16 amino acids. V shed 4 bases, J shed 3 bases, and the junction held 6 bases outside the gene matches. Germline lookup yields CDR1 SGHRS and CDR2 YFSETQ. For the CDR3, the DNA is TGCGCCAGCAGCCTGGGAGGGACTAGCGGGAGCTACGAGCAGTACTTC. It translates to CASSLGGTSGSYEQYF.

This sequence joins TRBV9 and TRBJ1-2, with 7 bases that match TRBD1. V gave up 4 bases and J gave up 4 bases; unmatched junction bases: 7. CDR3 length: 14 amino acids. Germline CDR1 SGDLS, CDR2 YYNGEE. The CDR3 loop is CASSYGQASYGYTF. As DNA, the CDR3 is TGTGCCAGCAGCTATGGACAGGCTTCCTATGGCTACACCTTC.

This chain links TRBV19 with TRBJ2-7, with a weak D call TRBD2 (5 bases). From germline, CDR1 is LNHDA and CDR2 SQIVND (reference sequence). The V gene lost 6 bases and the J gene lost 2 bases, with 11 bases spanning the gap. CDR3 size: 13 residues. The CDR3 DNA reads TGTGCCAGTAGCCGGTCCGGGACCTACGAGCAGTACTTC. Residues: CASSRSGTYEQYF.

The genes are TRBV4-2 and TRBJ1-5; 9 bases agree with TRBD1. Germline CDR1 reads LGHNA; CDR2 reads YNFKEQ. This CDR3 is 14 amino acids long. The ends lost 7 bases at V and 7 bases at J; junction bases unmatched: 8. CDR3 region: CASTPQGAGQPQHF. The CDR3 coding sequence is TGTGCCAGCACGCCACAGGGGGCTGGGCAGCCCCAGCATTTT.

The chain has TRBV13 and TRBJ2-7; the D gene is possibly TRBD1 (6 bases). V lost 4 bases to trimming and J lost 0 bases, with 10 bases between them. Germline CDR1 reads PRHDT; CDR2 reads FYEKMQ (reference sequence). The CDR3 covers 14 residues. The CDR3 DNA sequence: TGTGCCAGCAGCTCCGGACAGAGCTCCTACGAGCAGTACTTC. It is translated as CASSSGQSSYEQYF.

The genes are TRBV7-9 and TRBJ2-7; 7 bases fit TRBD1. The V gene's germline CDR1 is SEHNR and CDR2 FQNEAQ (reference sequence). V shed 4 bases, J shed 1 base, and the junction held 4 bases outside the gene matches. The CDR3 extends over 14 amino acids. CDR3 bases: TGTGCCAGCAGCTCCTGGGACAGATCCTACGAGCAGTACTTC. It translates to CASSSWDRSYEQYF.

CDR3 in amino acids: CASSTRDRSNTEAFF. The DNA of the CDR3 is TGTGCCAGCAGTACCCGGGACAGATCGAACACTGAAGCTTTCTTT. The chain employs TRBV6-5 and TRBJ1-1; TRBD1 matches at 7 bases. The trim removed 5 bases at V and 1 base at J, leaving 7 bases unmatched. CDR1 is MNHEY, CDR2 SVGAGI, per germline. This CDR3 is 15 amino acids long.

The chain couples TRBV6-1 to TRBJ2-1; 7 bases match TRBD1. Germline V gives CDR1 MNHNS, CDR2 SASEGT. The junction had 10 bases not matched to a gene; V was cut back by 6 bases and J by 5 bases. This CDR3 region has 15 residues. The CDR3 nucleotides read TGTGCCAGCAGGGAATGGGGACAGCACGACAATGAGCAGTTCTTC. Protein sequence: CASREWGQHDNEQFF.

The chain has TRBV10-1 and TRBJ1-1; TRBD1 agrees at 9 bases. The germline gives CDR1 WNHNN, CDR2 SYGVQD (reference sequence). This CDR3 comprises 16 residues. With V trimmed by 5 bases and J by 0 bases, 7 bases remained unmatched. The DNA for the CDR3 is TGCGCCAGCAGTCCCGGGACAGGGTACATGAACACTGAAGCTTTCTTT. The encoded protein is CASSPGTGYMNTEAFF.

This chain uses TRBV5-1 with TRBJ2-1, with 7 positions matching TRBD2. Per the germline V gene, CDR1 is SGHRS and CDR2 is YFSETQ. Trimming at V came to 3 bases and at J to 0 bases, leaving 6 bases not matched to a gene. The CDR3 loop spans 16 amino acids. CDR3 loop: CASSYRSGDSYNEQFF. Here the CDR3 DNA reads TGCGCCAGCAGCTACCGAAGCGGGGACTCCTACAATGAGCAGTTCTTC. The complete variable domain, with remaining parts taken from reference TRBV5-1 and TRBJ2-1, reads KAGVTQTPRYLIKTRGQQVTLSCSPISGHRSVSWYQQTPGQGLQFLFEYFSETQRNKGNFPGRFSGRQFSNSRSEMNVSTLELGDSALYLCASSYRSGDSYNEQFFGPGTRLTVL.

This sequence joins TRBV28 and TRBJ1-6; D is undetermined. In germline, CDR1 is MDHEN, CDR2 SYDVKM. This CDR3 is 14 amino acids long. Trimming removed 8 bases at V and 5 bases at J, with 13 bases between. CDR3 sequence reads: CASLTRTDNSPLHF. The CDR3 coding sequence is TGTGCCAGCCTAACCCGAACAGATAATTCACCCCTCCACTTT.

The J gene is TRBJ2-7, the V gene TRBV7-2; 7 positions agree with TRBD1. V was clipped by 5 bases and J by 4 bases; unmatched bases: 8. Germline-derived CDR1 and CDR2 are SGHTA and FQGNSA. The CDR3 spans 14 residues. The CDR3: CASSTRTGPYEQYF. The CDR3 region has the DNA TGTGCCAGCAGCACGCGGACAGGACCTTACGAGCAGTACTTC.

The chain carries TRBV20-1 and TRBJ2-1; a possible D gene is TRBD2 (5 bases). The CDR3 length is 11 residues. Trimming removed 7 bases from V and 4 bases from J, with 8 bases in between. Germline CDR1 is DFQATT and CDR2 is SNEGSKA (reference sequence). The CDR3 is CSERIYNEQFF. CDR3 in DNA: TGCAGTGAGCGGATTTACAATGAGCAGTTCTTC.

The gene calls are TRBV28 and TRBJ1-1; 9 bases agree with TRBD1. The length of the CDR3 is 16 residues. The germline V gene has CDR1 MDHEN and CDR2 SYDVKM. Unmatched junction bases numbered 10, after V lost 5 bases and J lost 3 bases. The CDR3 DNA is TGTGCCAGCAGTCCCCCGACAGGGGGGTTCGACACTGAAGCTTTCTTT. It specifies CASSPPTGGFDTEAFF.

The J gene is TRBJ2-2, the V gene TRBV6-1; a possible D gene is TRBD2 (6 bases). The CDR3 totals 15 residues. V was pared by 6 bases and J by 7 bases, with 18 bases between. The V gene's germline CDR1 is MNHNS and CDR2 SASEGT. CDR3: CASSPRGAGGGELFF. The DNA for the CDR3 is TGTGCCAGCAGCCCTCGTGGGGCCGGGGGCGGGGAGCTGTTTTTT.

V gene TRBV28 combines with J gene TRBJ2-6, with 7 bases aligning to TRBD2. Germline CDR1 and CDR2: MDHEN and SYDVKM. The CDR3 covers 18 residues. The trim removed 3 bases at V and 2 bases at J, leaving 10 bases unmatched. CDR3 sequence reads: CASSLRSGGGPGANVLTF. CDR3 DNA sequence: TGTGCCAGCAGTTTGAGGTCGGGGGGAGGCCCTGGGGCCAACGTCCTGACTTTC.

The chain couples TRBV29-1 to TRBJ2-7, with unresolved D. The CDR3 sequence is 13 residues long. Trimming removed 6 bases from V and 2 bases from J, with 14 bases in between. Germline V gives CDR1 SQVTM, CDR2 ANQGSEA. CDR3 in amino acids: CSVRIQRAYEQYF. The CDR3 coding sequence is TGCAGCGTCAGAATACAGAGAGCCTACGAGCAGTACTTC.

The J gene is TRBJ1-2, the V gene TRBV6-5; 7 nucleotides align to TRBD1. Germline loops: CDR1 MNHEY, CDR2 SVGAGI. The V segment lost 0 bases and the J segment 4 bases; nucleotides outside the gene matches: 5. The CDR3 is 15 residues long. Here the CDR3 reads CASSYSGGIGYGYTF. Written as DNA, the CDR3 is TGTGCCAGCAGTTACTCAGGGGGCATCGGCTATGGCTACACCTTC.

This chain joins TRBV2 and TRBJ1-1; D is possibly TRBD1 (6 bases). This CDR3 comprises 16 residues. V dropped 6 bases and J dropped 2 bases, with 19 bases sitting between them. Germline lookup yields CDR1 SNHLY and CDR2 FYNNEI. CDR3 coding DNA: TGTGCCAGCAGCCGGGGCCCTAGAGGGGGAAACACTGAAGCTTTCTTT. It codes for CASSRGPRGGNTEAFF.

The J gene is TRBJ2-5, the V gene TRBV6-5; 8 nucleotides align to TRBD1. The germline V gene encodes CDR1 MNHEY and CDR2 SVGAGI. The CDR3 has 15 amino acids. V was clipped by 8 bases and J by 1 base; unmatched bases: 9. CDR3 nucleotides: TGTGCCAGCTCAGCACGGACAGGGAGCCAAGAGACCCAGTACTTC. This gives the protein CASSARTGSQETQYF.

The V and J genes are TRBV28 and TRBJ2-3, with 9 bases aligning to TRBD1. CDR3 size: 14 residues. Unmatched junction bases numbered 6, after V lost 5 bases and J lost 6 bases. Germline CDR1 MDHEN, CDR2 SYDVKM. CDR3 DNA: TGTGCCAGCAGTAATTACAGGGGGCGGGATACGCAGTATTTT. It yields the protein CASSNYRGRDTQYF.

The J gene is TRBJ1-2, the V gene TRBV27; D is unclear. Per the germline V gene, CDR1 is MNHEY and CDR2 is SMNVEV (reference sequence). This CDR3 has 15 residues. V shed 3 bases and J shed 8 bases, with 19 bases lying between them. CDR3 region: CASSFHRRAPWGYTF. The CDR3 DNA sequence: TGTGCCAGCAGTTTTCATAGGAGGGCCCCCTGGGGCTACACCTTC.

J is TRBJ2-7 and V is TRBV11-2; tentative D call: TRBD1 (5 bases). Trimming cost V 1 base and J 2 bases, with 12 bases left between them. The germline V gene encodes CDR1 SGHAT and CDR2 FQNNGV. This CDR3 contains 15 residues. In DNA form, the CDR3 reads TGTGCCAGCAGCTTAGTGACAGTAGGACCCTACGAGCAGTACTTC. Its translation is CASSLVTVGPYEQYF.

The chain links TRBV27 to TRBJ1-1, with TRBD1 identical over 7 bases. Unmatched junction bases numbered 8, after V lost 4 bases and J lost 0 bases. The CDR3 contains 16 residues. In germline, CDR1 is MNHEY, CDR2 SMNVEV (reference sequence). The CDR3 DNA reads as TGTGCCAGCAGTTCCCGATATAGGGGGCTGAACACTGAAGCTTTCTTT. Translation: CASSSRYRGLNTEAFF.